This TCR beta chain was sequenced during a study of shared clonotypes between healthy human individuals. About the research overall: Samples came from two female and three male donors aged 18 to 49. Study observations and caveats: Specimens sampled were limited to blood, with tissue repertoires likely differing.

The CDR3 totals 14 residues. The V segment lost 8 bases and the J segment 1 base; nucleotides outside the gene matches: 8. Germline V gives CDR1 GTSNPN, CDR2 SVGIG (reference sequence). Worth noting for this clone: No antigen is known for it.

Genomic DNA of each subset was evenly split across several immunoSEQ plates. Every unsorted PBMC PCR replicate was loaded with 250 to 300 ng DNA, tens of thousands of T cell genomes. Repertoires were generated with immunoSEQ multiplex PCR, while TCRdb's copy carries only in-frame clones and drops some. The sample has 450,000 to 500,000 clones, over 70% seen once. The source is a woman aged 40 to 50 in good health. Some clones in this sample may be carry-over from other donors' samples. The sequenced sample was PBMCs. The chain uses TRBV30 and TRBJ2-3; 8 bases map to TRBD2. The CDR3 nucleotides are TGTGCCCGAACCCAAGCGGGGGGCACAGATACGCAGTATTTT. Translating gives CARTQAGGTDTQYF.